The following is a T cell receptor (beta chain) sequence with its context. The V gene's germline CDR1 is MDHEN and CDR2 SYDVKM. Trimming removed 7 bases from V and 1 base from J; junction bases left unmatched: 5. This CDR3 is 15 amino acids long. The sample comes from a study of control samples from healthy donors and cancer patients. Using immunoSEQ multiplex PCR, the repertoire was profiled, and TCRdb retains in-frame clones only, with some absent. The data hold approximately 150,000 clones, with approximately 94% observed a single time. The chain uses TRBV28 and TRBJ1-1, with 11 bases aligning to TRBD1. Sequencing was done on a sample of blood. This receptor was obtained from a man aged 35 to 55 in good health. The CDR3 is CASIRDRGWNTEAFF. CDR3 bases: TGTGCCAGCATTAGGGACAGGGGGTGGAACACTGAAGCTTTCTTT. Variable domain in full (rest from reference TRBV28 and TRBJ1-1): DVKVTQSSRYLVKRTGEKVFLECVQDMDHENMFWYRQDPGLGLRLIYFSYDVKMKEKGDIPEGYSVSREKKERFSLILESASTNQTSMYLCASIRDRGWNTEAFFGQGTRLTVV.